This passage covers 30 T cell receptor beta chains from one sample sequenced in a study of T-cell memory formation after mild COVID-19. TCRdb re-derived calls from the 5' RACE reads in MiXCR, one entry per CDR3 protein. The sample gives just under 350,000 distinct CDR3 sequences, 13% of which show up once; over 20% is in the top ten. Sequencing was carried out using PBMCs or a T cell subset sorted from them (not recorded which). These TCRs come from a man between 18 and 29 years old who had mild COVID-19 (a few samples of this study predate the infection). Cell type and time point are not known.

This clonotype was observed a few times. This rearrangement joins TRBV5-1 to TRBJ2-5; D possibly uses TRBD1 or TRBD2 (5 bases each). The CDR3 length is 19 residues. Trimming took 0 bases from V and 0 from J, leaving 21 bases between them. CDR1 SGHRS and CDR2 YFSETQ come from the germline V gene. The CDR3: CASSLETRDGRLYQETQYF. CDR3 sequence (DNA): TGCGCCAGCAGCTTGGAAACCCGGGACGGACGACTGTACCAAGAGACCCAGTACTTC.

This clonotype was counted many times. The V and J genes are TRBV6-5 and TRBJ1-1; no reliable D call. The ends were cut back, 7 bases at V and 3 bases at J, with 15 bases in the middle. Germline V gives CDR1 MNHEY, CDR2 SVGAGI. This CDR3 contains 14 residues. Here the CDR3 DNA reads TGTGCCAGCACCCCGGGTGGCCGAGACACTGAAGCTTTCTTT. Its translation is CASTPGGRDTEAFF.

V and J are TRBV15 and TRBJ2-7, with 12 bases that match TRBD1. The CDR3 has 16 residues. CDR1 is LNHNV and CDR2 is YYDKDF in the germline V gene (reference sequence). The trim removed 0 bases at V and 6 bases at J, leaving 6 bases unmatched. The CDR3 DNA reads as TGTGCCACCAGCAGAGATGAGGGGACAGGGGGCAGCGAGCAGTACTTC. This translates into CATSRDEGTGGSEQYF.

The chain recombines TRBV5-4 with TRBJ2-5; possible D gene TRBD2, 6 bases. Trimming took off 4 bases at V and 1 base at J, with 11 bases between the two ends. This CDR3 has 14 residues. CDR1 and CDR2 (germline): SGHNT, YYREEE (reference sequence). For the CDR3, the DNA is TGTGCCAGCAGCCCGCGGACTACCCAAGAGACCCAGTACTTC. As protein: CASSPRTTQETQYF.

The DNA for the CDR3 is TGTGCCAGCCAAAGGGGATTATACGAGCAGTACGTC. It yields the protein CASQRGLYEQYV. This chain joins TRBV28 and TRBJ2-7; TRBD1 might be the D (5 bases). Germline values: CDR1 MDHEN, CDR2 SYDVKM. Trimming took off 8 bases at V and 4 bases at J, with 12 bases between the two ends. The CDR3 covers 12 residues.

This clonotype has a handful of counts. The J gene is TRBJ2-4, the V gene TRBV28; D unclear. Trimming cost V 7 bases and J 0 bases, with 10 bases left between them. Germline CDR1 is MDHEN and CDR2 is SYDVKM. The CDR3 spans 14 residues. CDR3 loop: CASNPFLAKNIQYF. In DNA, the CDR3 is TGTGCCAGCAATCCGTTCCTAGCCAAAAACATTCAGTACTTC.

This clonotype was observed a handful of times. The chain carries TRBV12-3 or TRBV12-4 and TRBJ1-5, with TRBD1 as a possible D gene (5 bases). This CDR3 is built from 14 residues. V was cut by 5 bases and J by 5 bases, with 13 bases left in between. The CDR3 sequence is CASSTQAFDQPQHF. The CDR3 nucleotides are TGTGCCAGCAGTACACAGGCTTTCGATCAGCCCCAGCATTTT.

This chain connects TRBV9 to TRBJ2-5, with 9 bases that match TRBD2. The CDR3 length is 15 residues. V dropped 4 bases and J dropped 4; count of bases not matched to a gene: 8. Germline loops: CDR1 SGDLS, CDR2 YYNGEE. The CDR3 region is CASSFGAGGGETQYF. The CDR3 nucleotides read TGTGCCAGCAGCTTTGGAGCGGGGGGCGGAGAGACCCAGTACTTC. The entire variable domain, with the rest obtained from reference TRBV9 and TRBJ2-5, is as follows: DSGVTQTPKHLITATGQRVTLRCSPRSGDLSVYWYQQSLDQGLQFLIQYYNGEERAKGNILERFSAQQFPDLHSELNLSSLELGDSALYFCASSFGAGGGETQYFGPGTRLLVL.

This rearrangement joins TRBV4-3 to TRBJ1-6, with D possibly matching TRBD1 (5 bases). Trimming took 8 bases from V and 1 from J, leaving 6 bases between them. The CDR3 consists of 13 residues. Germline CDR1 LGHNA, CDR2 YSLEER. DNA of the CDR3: TGCGCCAGCCAGGGATCCTATAATTCACCCCTCCACTTT. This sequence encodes CASQGSYNSPLHF.

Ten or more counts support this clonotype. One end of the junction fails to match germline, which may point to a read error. This CDR3 is CASSADSNSGYTF. CDR3 DNA: TGCGCCAGCAGCGCGGACAGCAACTCTGGCTACACCTTC. The chain combines TRBV5-1 with TRBJ1-2; possibly TRBD1 for D (6 bases). This CDR3 is 13 amino acids long. The germline V gene has CDR1 SGHRS and CDR2 YFSETQ.

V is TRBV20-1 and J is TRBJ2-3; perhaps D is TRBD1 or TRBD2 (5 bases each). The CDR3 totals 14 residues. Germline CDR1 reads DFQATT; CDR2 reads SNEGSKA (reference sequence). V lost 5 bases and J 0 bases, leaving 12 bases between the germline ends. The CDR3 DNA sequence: TGCAGTGCTTCCCCAGGGAGAAGCACAGATACGCAGTATTTT. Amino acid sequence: CSASPGRSTDTQYF.

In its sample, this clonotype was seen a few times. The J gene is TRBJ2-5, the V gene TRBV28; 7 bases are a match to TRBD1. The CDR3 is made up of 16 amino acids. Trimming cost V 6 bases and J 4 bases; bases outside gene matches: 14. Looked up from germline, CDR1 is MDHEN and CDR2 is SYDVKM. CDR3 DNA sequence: TGTGCCAGCAGGGCTGATCGCGGACAGGTGGGAGAGACCCAGTACTTC. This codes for CASRADRGQVGETQYF.

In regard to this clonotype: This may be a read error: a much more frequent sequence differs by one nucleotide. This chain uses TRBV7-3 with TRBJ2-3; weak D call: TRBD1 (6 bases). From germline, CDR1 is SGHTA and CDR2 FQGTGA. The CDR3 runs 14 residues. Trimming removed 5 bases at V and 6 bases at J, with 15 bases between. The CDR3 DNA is TGTGCCAGCAGCCCCGCTAGAGGGGGTGATACGCAGTATTTT. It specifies CASSPARGGDTQYF.

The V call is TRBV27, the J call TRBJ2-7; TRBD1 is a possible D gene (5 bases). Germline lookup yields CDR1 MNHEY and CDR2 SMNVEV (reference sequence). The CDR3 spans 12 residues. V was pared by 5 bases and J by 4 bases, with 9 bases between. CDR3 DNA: TGTGCCAGCAGTATGCACAGGTACGAGCAGTACGTC. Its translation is CASSMHRYEQYV.

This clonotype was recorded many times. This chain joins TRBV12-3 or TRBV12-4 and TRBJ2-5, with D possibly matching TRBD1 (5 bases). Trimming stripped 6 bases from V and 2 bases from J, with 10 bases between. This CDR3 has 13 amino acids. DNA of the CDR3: TGTGCCAGCAGCTCGACAGAGCAAGAGACCCAGTACTTC. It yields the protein CASSSTEQETQYF.

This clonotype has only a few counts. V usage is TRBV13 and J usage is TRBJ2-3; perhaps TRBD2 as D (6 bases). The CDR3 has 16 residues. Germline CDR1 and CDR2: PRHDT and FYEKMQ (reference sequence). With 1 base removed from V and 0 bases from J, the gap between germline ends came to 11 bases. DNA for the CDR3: TGTGCCAGCAGCTTAGAGGAGGGTACTAGCACAGATACGCAGTATTTT. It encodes CASSLEEGTSTDTQYF.

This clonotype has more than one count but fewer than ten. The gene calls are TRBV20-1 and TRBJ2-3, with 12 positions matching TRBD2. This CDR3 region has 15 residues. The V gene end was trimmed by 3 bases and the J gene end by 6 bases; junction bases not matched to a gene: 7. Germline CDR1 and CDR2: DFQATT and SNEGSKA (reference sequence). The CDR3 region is CSASRLAGGPDTQYF. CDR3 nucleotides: TGCAGTGCTAGCCGGCTAGCGGGGGGGCCGGATACGCAGTATTTT.

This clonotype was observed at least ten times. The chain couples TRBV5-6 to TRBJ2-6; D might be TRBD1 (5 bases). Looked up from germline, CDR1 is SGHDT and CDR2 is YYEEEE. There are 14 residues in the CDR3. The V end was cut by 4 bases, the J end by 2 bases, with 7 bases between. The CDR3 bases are TGTGCCAGCAGCCCAGGGACTGGGGCCAACGTCCTGACTTTC. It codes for CASSPGTGANVLTF.

This CDR3 reads CASSAGQVRDTGELFF. CDR3 nucleotide sequence: TGTGCCAGCAGTGCCGGACAGGTTCGTGACACCGGGGAGCTGTTTTTT. The V and J genes are TRBV5-5 and TRBJ2-2, with TRBD1 matching 7 bases. The CDR3 totals 16 residues. Germline CDR1 and CDR2: SGHKS and YYEKEE (reference sequence). Trimming cost V 5 bases and J 3 bases; bases outside gene matches: 10.

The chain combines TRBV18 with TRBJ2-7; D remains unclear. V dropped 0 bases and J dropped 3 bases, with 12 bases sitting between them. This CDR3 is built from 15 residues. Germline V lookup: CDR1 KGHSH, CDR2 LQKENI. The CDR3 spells CASSPPRVGFYEQYF. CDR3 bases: TGTGCCAGCTCACCACCAAGGGTTGGGTTCTACGAGCAGTACTTC.

The CDR3 DNA reads as TGTGCCAGCGGTGAGCAGACACCCGCTGAAGCTTTCTTT. As protein: CASGEQTPAEAFF. V usage is TRBV12-3 or TRBV12-4 and J usage is TRBJ1-1; unclear D gene. The CDR3 spans 13 residues. Between the trimmed V and J ends, which lost 8 bases and 6 bases, there was a span of 16 bases.

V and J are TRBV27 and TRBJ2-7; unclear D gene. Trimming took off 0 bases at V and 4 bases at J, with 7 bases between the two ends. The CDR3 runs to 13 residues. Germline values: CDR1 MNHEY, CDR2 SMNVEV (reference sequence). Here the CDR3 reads CASSLSFQYEQYF. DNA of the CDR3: TGTGCCAGCAGTTTATCGTTCCAGTACGAGCAGTACTTC.

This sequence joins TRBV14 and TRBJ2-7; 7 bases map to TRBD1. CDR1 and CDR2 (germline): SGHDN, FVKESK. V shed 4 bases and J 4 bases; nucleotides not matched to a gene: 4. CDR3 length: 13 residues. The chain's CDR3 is CASSPTGVYEQYV. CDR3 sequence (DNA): TGTGCCAGCAGCCCAACAGGGGTTTACGAGCAGTACGTC.

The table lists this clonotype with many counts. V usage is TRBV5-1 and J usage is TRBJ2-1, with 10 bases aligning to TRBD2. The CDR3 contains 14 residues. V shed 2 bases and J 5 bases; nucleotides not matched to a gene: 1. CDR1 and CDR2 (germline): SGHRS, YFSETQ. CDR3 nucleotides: TGCGCCAGCAGCTTCCTAGCGGGGGACAATGAGCAGTTCTTC. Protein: CASSFLAGDNEQFF.

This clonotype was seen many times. CDR3 nucleotide sequence: TGCAGCGTGGGGCGGGGGGGAAGCTCCTACAATGAGCAGTTCTTC. Translated: CSVGRGGSSYNEQFF. The chain couples TRBV29-1 to TRBJ2-1; 9 bases fit TRBD2. The CDR3 totals 15 residues. Germline V gene sequence: CDR1 SQVTM, CDR2 ANQGSEA. The V segment lost 6 bases and the J segment 0 bases; nucleotides outside the gene matches: 6.

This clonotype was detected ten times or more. The CDR3: CASSLATAWGAGELFF. The CDR3 coding sequence is TGTGCCAGCAGCTTAGCCACAGCCTGGGGCGCCGGGGAGCTGTTTTTT. This sequence joins TRBV7-2 and TRBJ2-2; tentative D call: TRBD1 (5 bases). CDR3 length equals 16 residues. The V and J ends lost 0 bases and 6 bases respectively, with 14 bases between them. Germline V gene data show CDR1 as SGHTA and CDR2 as FQGNSA.

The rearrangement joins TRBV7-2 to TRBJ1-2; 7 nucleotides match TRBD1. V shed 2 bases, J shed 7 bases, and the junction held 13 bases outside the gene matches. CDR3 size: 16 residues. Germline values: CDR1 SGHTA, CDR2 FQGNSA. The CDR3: CASSLSHSQGTAGYTF. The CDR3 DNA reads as TGTGCCAGCAGCTTATCTCACTCCCAGGGGACAGCTGGCTACACCTTC.

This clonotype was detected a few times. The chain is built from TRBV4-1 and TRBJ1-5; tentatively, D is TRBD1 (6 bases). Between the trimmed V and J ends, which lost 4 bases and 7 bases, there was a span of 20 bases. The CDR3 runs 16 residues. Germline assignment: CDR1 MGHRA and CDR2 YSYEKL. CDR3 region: CASSLEIGTPRQPQHF. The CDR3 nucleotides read TGCGCCAGCAGCCTCGAAATCGGGACACCGCGCCAGCCCCAGCATTTT.

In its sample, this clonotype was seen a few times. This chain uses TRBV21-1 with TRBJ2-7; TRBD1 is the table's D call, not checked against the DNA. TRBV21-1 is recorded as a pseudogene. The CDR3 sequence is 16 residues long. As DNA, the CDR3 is TGTGCCAGCAGCAAATGTGGGACAGGGGCCTCCTACGAGCAGTACTTC. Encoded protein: CASSKCGTGASYEQYF.

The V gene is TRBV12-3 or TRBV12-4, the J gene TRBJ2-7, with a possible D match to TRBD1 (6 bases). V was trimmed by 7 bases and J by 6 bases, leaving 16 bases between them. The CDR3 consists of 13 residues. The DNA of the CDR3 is TGTGCCAGCAACAAAGTACAGGGTTCCGAGCAGTACTTC. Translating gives CASNKVQGSEQYF.